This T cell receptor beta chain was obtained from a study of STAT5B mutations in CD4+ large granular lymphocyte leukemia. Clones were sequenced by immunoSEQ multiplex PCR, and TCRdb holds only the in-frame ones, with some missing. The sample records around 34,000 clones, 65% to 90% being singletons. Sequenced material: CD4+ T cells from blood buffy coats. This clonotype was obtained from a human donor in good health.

This CDR3 reads CASTLTGLNTEAFF. The CDR3 coding sequence is TGTGCCAGTACTTTAACAGGGTTAAACACTGAAGCTTTCTTT. V gene TRBV19 combines with J gene TRBJ1-1; weak D call: TRBD1 (6 bases). V lost 7 bases and J lost 2, with 14 bases in between. Per germline, CDR1 LNHDA and CDR2 SQIVND (reference sequence). The CDR3 is 14 amino acids.